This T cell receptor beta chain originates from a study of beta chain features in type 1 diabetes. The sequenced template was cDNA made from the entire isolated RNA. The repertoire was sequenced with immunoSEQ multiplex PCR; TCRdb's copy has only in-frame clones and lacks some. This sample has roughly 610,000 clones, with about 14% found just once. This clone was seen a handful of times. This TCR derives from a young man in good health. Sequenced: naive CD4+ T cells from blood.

The CDR3 DNA is TGTGCCAGCAGTGAAAGGCAGGGGGCCGCCGGGGAGCTGTTTTTT. Translated, it gives CASSERQGAAGELFF. The chain uses TRBV25-1 and TRBJ2-2; 8 bases align to TRBD1. Germline V CDR1 and CDR2: MGHDK, SYGVNS. The V segment lost 2 bases and the J segment 6 bases; nucleotides outside the gene matches: 5. The CDR3 is 15 residues long.